The next 28 T cell receptor beta chains were all read from a single sample in a study of blood T cell repertoires in COVID-19. The protocol was immunoSEQ multiplex PCR, while the TCRdb copy is restricted to in-frame clones and leaves out a portion. The sample carries approximately 210,000 clones, roughly nine tenths recorded once. Source material: peripheral blood. These receptors were taken from an older woman with acute or convalescent COVID-19.

This chain connects TRBV5-1 to TRBJ2-5; D is unresolved. Germline V gene sequence: CDR1 SGHRS, CDR2 YFSETQ. Trimming stripped 2 bases from V and 1 base from J, with 12 bases between. The CDR3 contains 15 residues. The CDR3 spells CASSLTSVVQETQYF. DNA for the CDR3: TGCGCCAGCAGCTTAACATCAGTGGTCCAAGAGACCCAGTACTTC.

The chain links TRBV5-1 to TRBJ2-2; D is possibly TRBD2 (5 bases). Germline V lookup: CDR1 SGHRS, CDR2 YFSETQ. This CDR3 spans 15 amino acids. Trimming pared 0 bases from V and 3 bases from J, leaving 9 bases between. Here the CDR3 DNA reads TGCGCCAGCAGCTTGGGGGGAGCGTACACCGGGGAGCTGTTTTTT. Translating gives CASSLGGAYTGELFF.

The chain joins TRBV28 to TRBJ1-6, with 7 nucleotides matching TRBD1. The CDR3 is 14 amino acids. V was pared by 6 bases and J by 7 bases, with 6 bases of the junction left unmatched. Germline V lookup: CDR1 MDHEN, CDR2 SYDVKM. The CDR3 DNA reads as TGTGCCAGCAGGCCCGGGACAGTCAATTCACCCCTCCACTTT. As protein: CASRPGTVNSPLHF.

In this sample, this clone turned up a few times. Within the sample, other DNA sequences also encode this same CDR3. This rearrangement joins TRBV7-3 to TRBJ1-1; D possibly corresponds to TRBD1 (6 bases). CDR1 is SGHTA and CDR2 is FQGTGA in the germline V gene. The germline V and J ends were trimmed by 3 bases and 1 base, with 6 bases remaining between them. CDR3 size: 13 residues. CDR3 coding DNA: TGTGCCAGCAGCTTGGGACAGAACACTGAAGCTTTCTTT. Residues: CASSLGQNTEAFF.

This chain links TRBV24-1 with TRBJ2-5, with a possible D match to TRBD2 (5 bases). Germline assignment: CDR1 KGHDR and CDR2 SFDVKD. The V end was cut by 6 bases, the J end by 4 bases, with 11 bases between. The CDR3 is made up of 13 amino acids. For the CDR3, the DNA is TGTGCCACCAGTAGCGAGAGCGGAGAGACCCAGTACTTC. Protein sequence: CATSSESGETQYF.

The rearrangement joins TRBV2 to TRBJ2-2; 7 bases map to TRBD1. CDR1 and CDR2 from the germline V gene are SNHLY and FYNNEI. With V trimmed by 2 bases and J by 3 bases, 3 bases remained unmatched. The CDR3 contains 15 residues. CDR3 sequence (DNA): TGTGCCAGCAGTGAAAGGGACAGTGACACCGGGGAGCTGTTTTTT. It is translated as CASSERDSDTGELFF.

The chain carries TRBV6-6 and TRBJ1-1, with D possibly matching TRBD1 (6 bases). The CDR3 totals 14 residues. The germline V gene encodes CDR1 MNHNY and CDR2 SVGAGI (reference sequence). Trimming took 1 base from V and 1 from J, leaving 7 bases between them. The CDR3 DNA sequence: TGTGCCAGCAGTTACTTCAGGGGGAACACTGAAGCTTTCTTT. Residues: CASSYFRGNTEAFF.

This clone was seen a single time. This chain joins TRBV2 and TRBJ1-2, with a possible D match to TRBD1 (5 bases). The CDR3 length is 14 residues. V lost 7 bases and J 2 bases, leaving 14 bases between the germline ends. Germline V gene sequence: CDR1 SNHLY, CDR2 FYNNEI. The CDR3 nucleotides read TGTGCCAGCACTCCAGGCGGGGACAACTATGGCTACACCTTC. This encodes CASTPGGDNYGYTF. The whole variable domain, filled in from reference TRBV2 and TRBJ1-2, reads EPEVTQTPSHQVTQMGQEVILRCVPISNHLYFYWYRQILGQKVEFLVSFYNNEISEKSEIFDDQFSVERPDGSNFTLKIRSTKLEDSAMYFCASTPGGDNYGYTFGSGTRLTVV.

The chain carries TRBV12-5 and TRBJ2-3, with 7 nucleotides matching TRBD1. CDR1 is LGHNT, CDR2 FRNRAP, per germline. This CDR3 is 14 amino acids long. Germline trimming cut 7 bases from V and 4 bases from J; bases unmatched to any gene: 8. The CDR3 loop reads CASALDRASDTQYF. CDR3 DNA sequence: TGTGCTAGTGCCCTCGACAGGGCTTCAGATACGCAGTATTTT.

The chain is built from TRBV18 and TRBJ1-5; a possible D gene is TRBD1 (6 bases). Germline lookup yields CDR1 KGHSH and CDR2 LQKENI. The CDR3 runs 14 residues. V gave up 5 bases and J gave up 3 bases, with 11 bases separating them. The CDR3: CASSSGQSNQPQHF. DNA of the CDR3: TGTGCCAGCTCATCCGGACAGTCCAATCAGCCCCAGCATTTT.

This chain links TRBV2 with TRBJ1-5; 10 nucleotides align to TRBD1. Germline trimming cut 5 bases from V and 0 bases from J; bases unmatched to any gene: 10. The V gene's germline CDR1 is SNHLY and CDR2 FYNNEI. CDR3 length equals 18 residues. The CDR3 here is CASSFRDRGFYSNQPQHF. DNA of the CDR3: TGTGCCAGCAGTTTCCGGGACAGGGGCTTTTATAGCAATCAGCCCCAGCATTTT.

As concerns this clone: This sample includes further DNA sequences coding for the same CDR3. The V and J genes are TRBV5-1 and TRBJ2-7, with TRBD1 matching over 9 bases. This CDR3 is built from 14 residues. The germline CDR1 and CDR2 sequences are SGHRS and YFSETQ. V lost 3 bases, J lost 2 bases, and 3 bases stayed unmatched. The CDR3 sequence: CASSSGQGTYEQYF. CDR3 DNA sequence: TGCGCCAGCAGCTCGGGACAGGGTACCTACGAGCAGTACTTC.

There are a few counts of this clone. J is TRBJ1-6 and V is TRBV3-1 (or the pseudogene TRBV3-2); D is unresolved. Trimming removed 0 bases from V and 11 bases from J, with 5 bases in between. CDR1 is LGHDT and CDR2 is YNNKEL in the germline V gene (reference sequence). The CDR3 length is 12 residues. The CDR3 DNA reads as TGTGCCAGCAGCCAAGACTGGCCACCCCTCCACTTT. Translating it yields CASSQDWPPLHF.

The V gene is TRBV4-3, the J gene TRBJ1-4; no firm D call. Per the germline V gene, CDR1 is LGHNA and CDR2 is YSLEER. V was clipped by 4 bases and J by 5 bases, with 14 bases between them. The CDR3 has 15 residues. The CDR3 DNA sequence: TGCGCCAGCAGCCGAAGTAGGCGGTTAAATGAAAAACTGTTTTTT. This sequence encodes CASSRSRRLNEKLFF.

The J gene is TRBJ1-2, the V gene TRBV5-1; 7 bases are shared with TRBD1. Germline CDR1 and CDR2: SGHRS and YFSETQ. The J segment lost 0 bases and the V segment lost 0 bases, leaving 14 bases of the junction unmatched. CDR3 length: 19 residues. In DNA, the CDR3 is TGCGCCAGCAGCTTGGAACCCAGCCGGCCGGGACAGTCTAACTATGGCTACACCTTC. Translated, it gives CASSLEPSRPGQSNYGYTF.

In its sample, this clone was seen a few times. The chain joins TRBV6-5 to TRBJ2-7; tentatively, D is TRBD1 (6 bases). The germline gives CDR1 MNHEY, CDR2 SVGAGI. CDR3 length: 14 amino acids. V lost 6 bases and J lost 4, with 16 bases in between. CDR3 region: CASRNLDSIYEQYF. The CDR3 DNA is TGTGCCAGCAGAAATTTGGACAGCATATACGAGCAGTACTTC.

This clone was observed a single time. The chain joins TRBV2 to TRBJ1-2; 7 positions agree with TRBD1. The J segment lost 4 bases and the V segment lost 4 bases, leaving 6 bases of the junction unmatched. This CDR3 comprises 14 residues. CDR1 is SNHLY and CDR2 is FYNNEI in the germline V gene. CDR3 amino acids: CASSVAGGGYGYTF. Written as DNA, the CDR3 is TGTGCCAGCAGTGTGGCAGGGGGTGGCTATGGCTACACCTTC.

This clone was seen once. V gene TRBV19 combines with J gene TRBJ1-1, with unresolved D. V lost 6 bases and J 6 bases, leaving 20 bases between the germline ends. From germline, CDR1 is LNHDA and CDR2 SQIVND (reference sequence). The CDR3 loop spans 15 amino acids. CDR3: CASSLDGDRVAEAFF. CDR3 sequence (DNA): TGTGCCAGTAGCCTCGACGGGGATAGGGTCGCTGAAGCTTTCTTT.

This clone occurred once. The V and J genes are TRBV9 and TRBJ2-1, with D possibly TRBD2 on 6 matching bases. V lost 4 bases to trimming and J lost 4 bases, with 15 bases between them. Germline V lookup: CDR1 SGDLS, CDR2 YYNGEE. The CDR3 consists of 15 residues. CDR3 sequence reads: CASSPRRAGYNEQFF. The DNA for the CDR3 is TGTGCCAGCAGCCCCAGGAGGGCGGGGTACAATGAGCAGTTCTTC.

The rearrangement uses TRBV10-2 and TRBJ1-2, with a weak D call TRBD1 (6 bases). This CDR3 is built from 13 residues. In germline, CDR1 is WSHSY, CDR2 SAAADI. Trimming removed 6 bases from V and 4 bases from J, with 12 bases in between. As DNA, the CDR3 is TGCGCCAGCAGGGATGGACAGCCCTATGGCTACACCTTC. It translates to CASRDGQPYGYTF.

This clone was observed a single time. The CDR3 protein is CASSPEIGGFHGYTF. Written as DNA, the CDR3 is TGTGCCAGCAGCCCCGAAATCGGGGGTTTTCATGGCTACACCTTC. The rearrangement uses TRBV5-6 and TRBJ1-2, with D perhaps matching TRBD1 (5 bases). Germline-derived CDR1 and CDR2 are SGHDT and YYEEEE. This CDR3 contains 15 residues. V lost 4 bases and J lost 6, with 19 bases in between. The full variable domain, completed using reference TRBV5-6 and TRBJ1-2, is DAGVTQSPTHLIKTRGQQVTLRCSPKSGHDTVSWYQQALGQGPQFIFQYYEEEERQRGNFPDRFSGHQFPNYSSELNVNALLLGDSALYLCASSPEIGGFHGYTFGSGTRLTVV.

The rearrangement links TRBV12-3 or TRBV12-4 to TRBJ2-2, with D perhaps matching TRBD2 (5 bases). The CDR3 totals 12 residues. Between the trimmed V and J ends, which lost 6 bases and 4 bases, there was a span of 6 bases. CDR3 protein: CASSRGTGELFF. CDR3 nucleotide sequence: TGTGCCAGCAGCCGGGGCACCGGGGAGCTGTTTTTT.

Concerning this clone: This sample also contains other DNA sequences that code for the same CDR3. J is TRBJ1-1 and V is TRBV2; D unresolved. Deletions cut 5 bases from V and 1 base from J, with 5 bases between. The germline CDR1 and CDR2 sequences are SNHLY and FYNNEI. This CDR3 region has 12 residues. Written as DNA, the CDR3 is TGTGCCAGCAGTCAAAAGAACACTGAAGCTTTCTTT. Translating gives CASSQKNTEAFF.

The chain couples TRBV27 to TRBJ2-2, with TRBD2 matching 11 bases. Germline CDR1 reads MNHEY; CDR2 reads SMNVEV (reference sequence). The CDR3 is made up of 15 amino acids. Trimming at V came to 8 bases and at J to 1 base, leaving 3 bases not matched to a gene. The CDR3 is CASRTSGRNTGELFF. As DNA, the CDR3 is TGTGCCAGCCGTACTAGCGGGAGGAACACCGGGGAGCTGTTTTTT.

This chain connects TRBV19 to TRBJ2-1; tentative D call: TRBD2 (6 bases). Germline loops: CDR1 LNHDA, CDR2 SQIVND (reference sequence). V lost 8 bases, J lost 7 bases, and 24 bases lay in between. The length of the CDR3 is 16 residues. In DNA form, the CDR3 reads TGTGCCAGTGCCCAACTGGGGGAGGTGATCTTTAATGAGCAGTTCTTC. Translation: CASAQLGEVIFNEQFF.

The V call is TRBV6-2 or TRBV6-3, the J call TRBJ2-7; D unresolved. This CDR3 comprises 13 residues. Trimming shortened V by 2 bases and J by 3 bases, and 8 bases separated the two germline ends. Germline V gives CDR1 MNHEY, CDR2 SVGEGT. CDR3 DNA: TGTGCCAGCAGTTACATGGCAAGCTACGAGCAGTACTTC. As protein: CASSYMASYEQYF.

The chain couples TRBV11-2 to TRBJ2-1; D unclear. This CDR3 is 13 amino acids long. V lost 5 bases, J lost 5 bases, and 10 bases lay in between. Germline V gene sequence: CDR1 SGHAT, CDR2 FQNNGV. CDR3 coding DNA: TGTGCCAGCAGCCCGACACCAAACAATGAGCAGTTCTTC. Its translation is CASSPTPNNEQFF.

The CDR3 loop reads CASSGMLGAGELFF. In DNA, the CDR3 is TGTGCCAGCAGTGGGATGTTAGGGGCCGGGGAGCTGTTTTTT. This chain connects TRBV2 to TRBJ2-2; D perhaps matches TRBD1 (5 bases). V lost 4 bases to trimming and J lost 6 bases, with 12 bases between them. CDR3 length: 14 amino acids. Germline V lookup: CDR1 SNHLY, CDR2 FYNNEI.